The 32 T cell receptor beta chains reported below all come from one sample, sequenced in a study of shared clonotypes between healthy human individuals. The repertoire was sequenced with immunoSEQ multiplex PCR; TCRdb's copy has only in-frame clones and lacks some. The sample records around 1.6 million clones, approximately 98% being singletons. The sample consisted of naive CD4+ T cells sorted from blood. This sample's subset: CD45RA+ positively selected. These receptor sequences come from a man younger than 40 in good health.

This chain links TRBV4-1 with TRBJ2-7; perhaps TRBD2 as D (7 bases). The V and J ends lost 0 bases and 4 bases respectively, with 19 bases between them. Germline CDR1 and CDR2: MGHRA and YSYEKL. There are 17 residues in the CDR3. The CDR3 DNA reads TGCGCCAGCAGCCAAGATCGGGAAGCGGGACAACCTTACGAGCAGTACTTC. Translating gives CASSQDREAGQPYEQYF.

The rearrangement uses TRBV18 and TRBJ2-2; TRBD2 matches 14 bases. V was clipped by 8 bases and J by 1 base; unmatched bases: 6. This CDR3 spans 17 amino acids. Per the germline V gene, CDR1 is KGHSH and CDR2 is LQKENI. In DNA, the CDR3 is TGTGCCAGCGCGGGACTAGCGGGAGTTTTGAACACCGGGGAGCTGTTTTTT. Translated, it gives CASAGLAGVLNTGELFF.

As regards this clone: Other DNA variants within this sample encode the same CDR3. This chain uses TRBV18 with TRBJ2-3; no firm D call. The CDR3 contains 13 residues. Germline CDR1 KGHSH, CDR2 LQKENI. V was pared by 0 bases and J by 3 bases, with 4 bases between. The CDR3 region is CASSPPVTDTQYF. DNA for the CDR3: TGTGCCAGCTCACCACCAGTAACAGATACGCAGTATTTT.

With respect to this clone: At the DNA level, this CDR3 is encoded by other sequences in the same sample as well. This sequence joins TRBV7-2 and TRBJ2-1; D may be TRBD2 (6 bases). Per the germline V gene, CDR1 is SGHTA and CDR2 is FQGNSA. Trimming left V 0 bases short and J 3 bases short, with 9 bases between. The CDR3 runs 15 residues. The CDR3 region is CASSLAGGYYNEQFF. CDR3 bases: TGTGCCAGCAGCTTAGCGGGAGGTTACTACAATGAGCAGTTCTTC.

The rearrangement uses TRBV15 and TRBJ1-1; D not resolved. Deletions cut 3 bases from V and 1 base from J, with 12 bases between. This CDR3 spans 15 amino acids. Germline V CDR1 and CDR2: LNHNV, YYDKDF (reference sequence). The CDR3 coding sequence is TGTGCCACCAGCAGGGGTAAGGACGGGAACACTGAAGCTTTCTTT. This translates into CATSRGKDGNTEAFF.

The chain links TRBV11-2 to TRBJ2-5; D uncertain. Germline V lookup: CDR1 SGHAT, CDR2 FQNNGV. The CDR3 is 14 amino acids. Trimming removed 5 bases at V and 0 bases at J, with 10 bases between. The CDR3 sequence is CASSVDPYQETQYF. CDR3 coding DNA: TGTGCCAGCAGCGTGGACCCCTACCAAGAGACCCAGTACTTC.

The genes are TRBV5-4 and TRBJ2-7, with TRBD2 matching 7 bases. Germline loops: CDR1 SGHNT, CDR2 YYREEE (reference sequence). This CDR3 is built from 16 residues. Trimming cost V 3 bases and J 3 bases; bases outside gene matches: 12. The CDR3 is CASSSAAAGENYEQYF. The CDR3 bases are TGTGCCAGCAGCTCGGCGGCGGCGGGAGAGAACTACGAGCAGTACTTC. Full variable domain (remainder filled in from reference TRBV5-4 and TRBJ2-7): ETGVTQSPTHLIKTRGQQVTLRCSSQSGHNTVSWYQQALGQGPQFIFQYYREEENGRGNFPPRFSGLQFPNYSSELNVNALELDDSALYLCASSSAAAGENYEQYFGPGTRLTVT.

The chain couples TRBV28 to TRBJ2-3, with a possible D match to TRBD2 (5 bases). Germline V gives CDR1 MDHEN, CDR2 SYDVKM. CDR3 size: 13 residues. V was clipped by 7 bases and J by 5 bases, with 13 bases between them. This chain's CDR3 is CASTSLGKDTQYF. The CDR3 DNA sequence: TGTGCCAGCACTTCACTAGGAAAAGATACGCAGTATTTT.

V and J are TRBV15 and TRBJ1-3; a possible D gene is TRBD1 (6 bases). Trimming pared 7 bases from V and 5 bases from J, leaving 15 bases between. There are 14 residues in the CDR3. The germline V gene has CDR1 LNHNV and CDR2 YYDKDF (reference sequence). In DNA, the CDR3 is TGTGCCACCACCCAGTGGGGGGCCAGAAACACCATATATTTT. It is translated as CATTQWGARNTIYF.

The chain links TRBV11-2 to TRBJ2-7; perhaps TRBD1 as D (6 bases). This CDR3 comprises 14 residues. V was pared by 5 bases and J by 7 bases, with 18 bases between. Germline lookup yields CDR1 SGHAT and CDR2 FQNNGV. CDR3 region: CASSPRTATEEQYF. The CDR3 nucleotides read TGTGCCAGCAGCCCCAGGACAGCCACGGAGGAGCAGTACTTC.

This CDR3 reads CASSLTLRLEETQYF. CDR3 in DNA: TGTGCCAGCAGCTTAACATTGAGGTTAGAGGAGACCCAGTACTTC. The V gene is TRBV7-9, the J gene TRBJ2-5; D uncertain. Germline V gives CDR1 SEHNR, CDR2 FQNEAQ (reference sequence). The CDR3 spans 15 residues. Trimming took 2 bases from V and 5 from J, leaving 15 bases between them.

The J gene is TRBJ2-3, the V gene TRBV7-9, with 11 positions matching TRBD2. This CDR3 contains 16 residues. The J segment lost 6 bases and the V segment lost 3 bases, leaving 8 bases of the junction unmatched. Per the germline V gene, CDR1 is SEHNR and CDR2 is FQNEAQ (reference sequence). As DNA, the CDR3 is TGTGCCAGCAGCTTTGAACTAGCGGGAGTTTCCGATACGCAGTATTTT. Amino acid sequence: CASSFELAGVSDTQYF.

The J gene is TRBJ2-1, the V gene TRBV5-1; the D is unclear. Germline CDR1 reads SGHRS; CDR2 reads YFSETQ. With 5 bases removed from V and 7 bases from J, the gap between germline ends came to 13 bases. The CDR3 contains 13 residues. For the CDR3, the DNA is TGCGCCAGCAGTAAAGCCGCTAGTAATGAGCAGTTCTTC. Protein sequence: CASSKAASNEQFF.

The chain is built from TRBV28 and TRBJ2-1; no clear D gene. CDR1 and CDR2 from the germline V gene are MDHEN and SYDVKM. Trimming took 6 bases from V and 9 from J, leaving 9 bases between them. This CDR3 has 11 residues. The CDR3 DNA reads TGTGCCAGCAGCTCCCGGACTGAGCAGTTCTTC. This encodes CASSSRTEQFF.

The rearrangement links TRBV7-3 to TRBJ2-7; D remains unclear. Germline CDR1 SGHTA, CDR2 FQGTGA. The CDR3 consists of 13 residues. Trimming cost V 1 base and J 1 base, with 5 bases left between them. The CDR3 DNA sequence: TGTGCCAGCAGCTTAAGCCCTTCCTACGAGCAGTACTTC. Translation: CASSLSPSYEQYF.

The CDR3 nucleotides read TGCGCCAGCAGCTATGGAGGGGGGTACGAGCAGTACTTC. This codes for CASSYGGGYEQYF. The V and J genes are TRBV5-1 and TRBJ2-7; D tentatively reads TRBD1 or TRBD2 (6 bases each). CDR3 length: 13 residues. CDR1 is SGHRS and CDR2 is YFSETQ in the germline V gene. The V gene lost 3 bases and the J gene lost 4 bases, with 11 bases spanning the gap.

The chain couples TRBV7-2 to TRBJ1-2; D not certain. This CDR3 is built from 14 residues. Trimming removed 2 bases from V and 4 bases from J, with 11 bases in between. The germline V gene has CDR1 SGHTA and CDR2 FQGNSA. DNA of the CDR3: TGTGCCAGCAGCTTAAACAATCTATCCTATGGCTACACCTTC. Amino acid sequence: CASSLNNLSYGYTF.

Only one count was recorded for this clone. DNA for the CDR3: TGTGCCAGCAGTTCGCCAGGGGAATCCAATGAAAAACTGTTTTTT. This gives the protein CASSSPGESNEKLFF. V and J are TRBV28 and TRBJ1-4, with D perhaps TRBD1 (6 bases). This CDR3 region has 15 residues. Germline CDR1 and CDR2: MDHEN and SYDVKM. V lost 4 bases to trimming and J lost 5 bases, with 14 bases between them.

The rearrangement uses TRBV11-2 and TRBJ2-2; 7 bases line up with TRBD1. V lost 5 bases and J lost 4; bases outside the gene matches: 7. CDR3 length: 15 amino acids. The germline gives CDR1 SGHAT, CDR2 FQNNGV. The CDR3 DNA reads TGTGCCAGCAGCCGAGGGACAGTTGGCACCGGGGAGCTGTTTTTT. Translating gives CASSRGTVGTGELFF.

Comment on this clone: Other DNA sequences in this specimen translate into the identical CDR3. The rearrangement links TRBV18 to TRBJ1-5; TRBD1 agrees at 8 bases. The V gene's germline CDR1 is KGHSH and CDR2 LQKENI. J lost 5 bases, V lost 3 bases, and 6 bases had no gene match. CDR3 length: 15 residues. CDR3 DNA: TGTGCCAGCTCACCGAGGACAGGGAGGGATCAGCCCCAGCATTTT. Translating it yields CASSPRTGRDQPQHF.

The chain recombines TRBV14 with TRBJ2-7; D assignment may be TRBD1 or TRBD2 (5 bases each). The CDR3 is 17 residues long. Germline lookup yields CDR1 SGHDN and CDR2 FVKESK. V lost 4 bases and J 1 base, leaving 20 bases between the germline ends. CDR3 sequence reads: CASSPITPGTLSYEQYF. The CDR3 DNA reads as TGTGCCAGCAGCCCAATAACACCCGGGACCCTTTCCTACGAGCAGTACTTC.

The chain employs TRBV7-9 and TRBJ2-7; TRBD2 matches at 7 bases. Germline assignment: CDR1 SEHNR and CDR2 FQNEAQ (reference sequence). The CDR3 has 15 amino acids. The V segment lost 5 bases and the J segment 0 bases; nucleotides outside the gene matches: 7. Written as DNA, the CDR3 is TGTGCCAGCAGCCCTCTGAGCGGGAACTCCTACGAGCAGTACTTC. This sequence encodes CASSPLSGNSYEQYF.

V usage is TRBV5-6 and J usage is TRBJ2-7; 10 bases fit TRBD2. V lost 4 bases, J lost 2 bases, and 9 bases stayed unmatched. The V gene's germline CDR1 is SGHDT and CDR2 YYEEEE. CDR3 length equals 16 residues. CDR3 in amino acids: CASSHSGLAQTYEQYF. The CDR3 coding sequence is TGTGCCAGCAGCCACTCGGGACTAGCGCAAACCTACGAGCAGTACTTC.

In its sample, this clone was seen once. The chain links TRBV5-1 to TRBJ2-2; a weak D match, TRBD2 (9 bases). CDR1 and CDR2 (germline): SGHRS, YFSETQ. V was shortened by 4 bases and J by 0 bases, with 22 bases between the two germline ends. The CDR3 covers 19 residues. CDR3 in amino acids: CASSPRGLRTSANTGELFF. DNA of the CDR3: TGCGCCAGCAGCCCCAGGGGGCTCCGGACTAGCGCGAACACCGGGGAGCTGTTTTTT. Together with reference TRBV5-1 and TRBJ2-2, the CDR3 gives the full variable domain: KAGVTQTPRYLIKTRGQQVTLSCSPISGHRSVSWYQQTPGQGLQFLFEYFSETQRNKGNFPGRFSGRQFSNSRSEMNVSTLELGDSALYLCASSPRGLRTSANTGELFFGEGSRLTVL.

The chain carries TRBV30 and TRBJ2-7; the D is unclear. The CDR3 contains 12 residues. Trimming left V 8 bases short and J 0 bases short, with 11 bases between. Germline V gene data show CDR1 as GTSNPN and CDR2 as SVGIG (reference sequence). The CDR3 nucleotides are TGTGCCGGTGATTCTTACTCCTACGAGCAGTACTTC. It translates to CAGDSYSYEQYF. Combining the CDR3 with reference TRBV30 and TRBJ2-7 gives the whole variable domain SQTIHQWPATLVQPVGSPLSLECTVEGTSNPNLYWYRQAAGRGLQLLFYSVGIGQISSEVPQNLSASRPQDRQFILSSKKLLLSDSGFYLCAGDSYSYEQYFGPGTRLTVT.

This chain connects TRBV25-1 to TRBJ2-5, with 10 bases lining up with TRBD1. This CDR3 region has 13 residues. Unmatched junction bases numbered 6, after V lost 8 bases and J lost 6 bases. Germline V gene data show CDR1 as MGHDK and CDR2 as SYGVNS. CDR3 DNA: TGTGCCAGCGGGGGACAGGGGATGCAGACCCAGTACTTC. This sequence encodes CASGGQGMQTQYF.

The chain employs TRBV19 and TRBJ2-3; no firm D call. This CDR3 comprises 15 residues. V lost 7 bases and J 0 bases, leaving 14 bases between the germline ends. Germline CDR1 and CDR2: LNHDA and SQIVND (reference sequence). Written as DNA, the CDR3 is TGTGCCAGTACTAGACACTTATCTAGCACAGATACGCAGTATTTT. This encodes CASTRHLSSTDTQYF. The full variable domain, with the rest looked up from reference TRBV19 and TRBJ2-3, is DGGITQSPKYLFRKEGQNVTLSCEQNLNHDAMYWYRQDPGQGLRLIYYSQIVNDFQKGDIAEGYSVSREKKESFPLTVTSAQKNPTAFYLCASTRHLSSTDTQYFGPGTRLTVL.

The chain has TRBV4-1 and TRBJ2-5; the D is unclear. The CDR3 extends over 15 amino acids. Germline CDR1 is MGHRA and CDR2 is YSYEKL. Trimming took off 5 bases at V and 0 bases at J, with 13 bases between the two ends. CDR3 loop: CASSRAENNQETQYF. The DNA of the CDR3 is TGCGCCAGCAGCAGGGCAGAAAACAACCAAGAGACCCAGTACTTC.

V and J are TRBV6-4 and TRBJ2-7; D is possibly TRBD2 (5 bases). Germline V gene lookup returns CDR1 MRHNA and CDR2 SNTAGT. Between the trimmed V and J ends, which lost 8 bases and 0 bases, there was a span of 17 bases. This CDR3 is built from 15 residues. The DNA of the CDR3 is TGTGCCAGCCGAACTGCCCCGGGAAGCTCCTACGAGCAGTACTTC. Translation gives CASRTAPGSSYEQYF.

V and J are TRBV28 and TRBJ2-5; D tentatively fits TRBD1 or TRBD2 (7 bases each). Trimming removed 7 bases at V and 5 bases at J, with 23 bases between. The CDR3 sequence is 16 residues long. Germline V gene sequence: CDR1 MDHEN, CDR2 SYDVKM. CDR3 loop: CASTVRQGGFPETQYF. For the CDR3, the DNA is TGTGCCAGCACCGTGAGACAGGGAGGGTTTCCGGAGACCCAGTACTTC.

J is TRBJ2-7 and V is TRBV5-1, with TRBD1 matching 7 bases. The junction had 10 bases not matched to a gene; V was cut back by 1 base and J by 12 bases. The germline V gene encodes CDR1 SGHRS and CDR2 YFSETQ. The CDR3 has 13 amino acids. The CDR3: CASSLNRDSVLYF. CDR3 DNA: TGCGCCAGCAGCTTGAACCGGGACAGTGTGTTGTACTTC.

In nucleotides, the CDR3 is TGTGCCAGCAGCTCCCCGGGACTAGCGGTCTACGAGCAGTACTTC. This encodes CASSSPGLAVYEQYF. The chain has TRBV7-8 and TRBJ2-7; 11 bases are shared with TRBD2. This CDR3 region has 15 residues. CDR1 and CDR2 from the germline V gene are SGHVS and FQNEAQ. V shed 4 bases, J shed 3 bases, and the junction held 5 bases outside the gene matches.